This T cell receptor (beta chain) stems from a study of shared clonotypes between healthy human individuals (dated by TCRdb to 2018 to 2020). Background on the whole study: The cohort included three men and two women between 18 and 49 years of age. To estimate repertoire size and how much clonotypes are shared between individuals, the study performed deep sequencing of blood TCR repertoires from five healthy adults. For each donor, CD4 naive and CD4 memory were each run on three plates, CD8 naive on two plates, and CD8 memory on one plate. Per donor, leukapheresis produced somewhere between about 0.8 and 9 billion PBMCs. Different laboratories and diverse techniques were used to prepare libraries and sequence TCR repertoires, to increase sequencing depth and limit assay-specific biases.

With respect to this clone: Its antigen specificity is not known. Base qualities were left out, and no much larger clone turns up one base away. In the same sample, other DNA sequences code for this CDR3.

TCR CDR3 regions were amplified from genomic DNA by multiplex PCR using the deep immunoSEQ assay. For each cell subset, the extracted genomic DNA was distributed evenly across all wells of several immunoSEQ 96-well plates, and each plate served as one replicate. For sorted subsets, each replicate PCR was loaded with roughly 0.2 ug genomic DNA, equivalent to 32,000 or so T cell genomes. Purified libraries were quantified with a Qubit 3.0 fluorometer, sized on a Bioanalyzer 2100, and re-quantified with the KAPA Library Quantification kit. Each immunoSEQ 96-well plate was sequenced on its own single-read 150-cycle Illumina NextSeq 550 flow cell. The authors' pipeline ran thus. The immunoSEQ output contained only junctional sequences without quality scores, so filtering could not match that applied to full-length reads. Sequences were annotated with PyIR, a Python wrapper for IgBLAST v1.9, using IMGT germline references to assign V/J genes and CDR3. Any read was removed if the V/J assignment was weak (E-value above 1e-6), the CDR3 was missing, or the read contained stop codons, out-of-frame junctions, or ambiguous translated residues. A V3J clonotype was defined by an identical inferred V gene, J gene, and CDR3 amino acid sequence. The percentage overlap between two repertoires was calculated by dividing the number of shared unique clonotypes by the size of the smaller repertoire. Repertoire richness was assessed with RTK rarefaction, the Chao1 estimator, and Recon v2.1 estimates of unobserved clonotypes. OLGA was used to compute generation probabilities for all TCRbeta clonotypes that the gDNA method yielded from a handful of donors. TCRdb re-hosts the immuneACCESS table, in-frame sequences only. Its copies lack some clones; in the studies checked, an unresolved V gene accounts for under half of them, and the cause for the rest is not known. The D gene and trimming were derived from the DNA, and the V and J assignments and clone size from that table. A total of about 580,000 clones appear in this sample, roughly 98% of them only once. The ten largest clones capture approximately 0.33% of the sample.

CD8 naive samples consisted of CD45RO-negative cells that were positively selected for CCR7, yielding a CD45RA+CCR7+ population without TemRA cells. The donors were healthy, HIV-negative adults with no recently reported acute infections or vaccinations. All donors were Caucasian adults living in Nashville, Tennessee, USA. After blood collection by leukapheresis, PBMCs were isolated using Ficoll-Histopaque density gradient centrifugation and then cryopreserved in the vapor phase of liquid nitrogen. Analytical flow cytometry was used to check the purity and quantity of every magnetically sorted T cell population. Each sorted fraction had its genomic DNA isolated and then quantified by UV absorbance on a Nanodrop 2000c. The full study reports these points: Clonotypes shared by all four sorted-subset donors showed higher generation probabilities than non-shared clonotypes. When four donors were compared, the shared fraction of clonotypes was around 5.1% for naive CD4, approximately 3.3% for naive CD8, 2.3% for memory CD4, and 0.3% to 0.5% for memory CD8. Sampling was restricted to blood, and TCR repertoires in tissues likely differ from the TCR repertoires found in blood. The genetic and exposure-history diversity represented was limited by the small number of donors. Rarefaction of sorted-subset datasets indicated incomplete sequencing despite the large sequencing depth. Naive subsets generally had larger estimated clonotype richness than memory subsets did. Pairwise subsampling indicated that sequencing depth was expected to affect the degree of clonotype sharing among donors.

The sequenced sample consisted of naive CD8+ T cells sorted from blood. The cell subset or site label on this specimen signifies: CD45RA+CCR7+. This clonotype was sampled from a man younger than 45 in good health.

The nucleotide sequence reads as follows: TGCGCCAGCAGCCAAGAAAGGGGTACCAATCAGCCCCAGCATTTT. Its protein reads: CASSQERGTNQPQHF. The sequence joins TRBV4-1 to TRBJ1-5; the D region possibly corresponds to TRBD1 (5 bases align). Between the V and J ends, shortened by 0 bases and 3 bases respectively, the junction contains 9 bases. The germline V gene yields MGHRA for CDR1 and YSYEKL for CDR2. The CDR3 holds 15 amino acids from the cysteine to the phenylalanine. The kept DNA is CDR3 alone, 45 bases in frame from the first base.